This passage covers 4 T cell receptor beta chains from one sample sequenced in a study of somatic mutations in cytotoxic T cells in rheumatoid arthritis (dated by TCRdb to about 2017). Libraries were built with the immunoSEQ multiplex PCR assay. Held by TCRdb, this immuneACCESS table contains in-frame sequences only and omits some clones. Under half of the omission traces to an unresolved V gene where checked; the cause of the rest is unknown. The sample includes roughly 10,000 clones, with about nine tenths observed a single time. The ten largest clones represent approximately 1% of the sample. Specimen: CD4+ T cells sorted from blood. The receptors originated from a woman aged 18-30 years with rheumatoid arthritis.

This chain connects TRBV7-9 to TRBJ1-2, with no clear D. CDR1 is SEHNR, CDR2 FQNEAQ, per germline (reference sequence). V shed 2 bases and J shed 0 bases, with 10 bases lying between them. CDR3 length equals 15 residues. The CDR3 region is CASSLYRGANYGYTF. CDR3 nucleotides: TGTGCCAGCAGCTTATATCGCGGAGCTAACTATGGCTACACCTTC.

The V and J genes are TRBV19 and TRBJ2-5; D possibly corresponds to TRBD1 (6 bases). Germline V gene sequence: CDR1 LNHDA, CDR2 SQIVND (reference sequence). Trimming left V 6 bases short and J 4 bases short, with 18 bases between. This CDR3 spans 15 amino acids. The CDR3 loop reads CASRAQFQGRETQYF. In nucleotides, the CDR3 is TGTGCCAGTAGAGCGCAATTCCAGGGGAGAGAGACCCAGTACTTC.

The V call is TRBV30, the J call TRBJ1-4; D ambiguous. Deletions cut 3 bases from V and 7 bases from J, with 6 bases between. CDR3 length equals 11 residues. Germline lookup yields CDR1 GTSNPN and CDR2 SVGIG (reference sequence). CDR3 bases: TGTGCCTGGAGCTTCCTTGAAAAACTGTTTTTT. Its protein is CAWSFLEKLFF.

Of note for this clone: This CDR3 fails to terminate in the conserved phenylalanine or tryptophan, so it likely reflects a read error. The V call is TRBV5-1, the J call TRBJ2-3; 9 bases align to TRBD2. Trimming removed 5 bases from V and 3 bases from J; junction bases left unmatched: 7. The CDR3 runs to 15 residues. From germline, CDR1 is SGHRS and CDR2 YFSETQ. The CDR3 reads CASRSSGILTDTQYL. The CDR3 DNA sequence: TGCGCCAGCAGGTCTAGCGGGATATTAACAGATACGCAGTATCTT.